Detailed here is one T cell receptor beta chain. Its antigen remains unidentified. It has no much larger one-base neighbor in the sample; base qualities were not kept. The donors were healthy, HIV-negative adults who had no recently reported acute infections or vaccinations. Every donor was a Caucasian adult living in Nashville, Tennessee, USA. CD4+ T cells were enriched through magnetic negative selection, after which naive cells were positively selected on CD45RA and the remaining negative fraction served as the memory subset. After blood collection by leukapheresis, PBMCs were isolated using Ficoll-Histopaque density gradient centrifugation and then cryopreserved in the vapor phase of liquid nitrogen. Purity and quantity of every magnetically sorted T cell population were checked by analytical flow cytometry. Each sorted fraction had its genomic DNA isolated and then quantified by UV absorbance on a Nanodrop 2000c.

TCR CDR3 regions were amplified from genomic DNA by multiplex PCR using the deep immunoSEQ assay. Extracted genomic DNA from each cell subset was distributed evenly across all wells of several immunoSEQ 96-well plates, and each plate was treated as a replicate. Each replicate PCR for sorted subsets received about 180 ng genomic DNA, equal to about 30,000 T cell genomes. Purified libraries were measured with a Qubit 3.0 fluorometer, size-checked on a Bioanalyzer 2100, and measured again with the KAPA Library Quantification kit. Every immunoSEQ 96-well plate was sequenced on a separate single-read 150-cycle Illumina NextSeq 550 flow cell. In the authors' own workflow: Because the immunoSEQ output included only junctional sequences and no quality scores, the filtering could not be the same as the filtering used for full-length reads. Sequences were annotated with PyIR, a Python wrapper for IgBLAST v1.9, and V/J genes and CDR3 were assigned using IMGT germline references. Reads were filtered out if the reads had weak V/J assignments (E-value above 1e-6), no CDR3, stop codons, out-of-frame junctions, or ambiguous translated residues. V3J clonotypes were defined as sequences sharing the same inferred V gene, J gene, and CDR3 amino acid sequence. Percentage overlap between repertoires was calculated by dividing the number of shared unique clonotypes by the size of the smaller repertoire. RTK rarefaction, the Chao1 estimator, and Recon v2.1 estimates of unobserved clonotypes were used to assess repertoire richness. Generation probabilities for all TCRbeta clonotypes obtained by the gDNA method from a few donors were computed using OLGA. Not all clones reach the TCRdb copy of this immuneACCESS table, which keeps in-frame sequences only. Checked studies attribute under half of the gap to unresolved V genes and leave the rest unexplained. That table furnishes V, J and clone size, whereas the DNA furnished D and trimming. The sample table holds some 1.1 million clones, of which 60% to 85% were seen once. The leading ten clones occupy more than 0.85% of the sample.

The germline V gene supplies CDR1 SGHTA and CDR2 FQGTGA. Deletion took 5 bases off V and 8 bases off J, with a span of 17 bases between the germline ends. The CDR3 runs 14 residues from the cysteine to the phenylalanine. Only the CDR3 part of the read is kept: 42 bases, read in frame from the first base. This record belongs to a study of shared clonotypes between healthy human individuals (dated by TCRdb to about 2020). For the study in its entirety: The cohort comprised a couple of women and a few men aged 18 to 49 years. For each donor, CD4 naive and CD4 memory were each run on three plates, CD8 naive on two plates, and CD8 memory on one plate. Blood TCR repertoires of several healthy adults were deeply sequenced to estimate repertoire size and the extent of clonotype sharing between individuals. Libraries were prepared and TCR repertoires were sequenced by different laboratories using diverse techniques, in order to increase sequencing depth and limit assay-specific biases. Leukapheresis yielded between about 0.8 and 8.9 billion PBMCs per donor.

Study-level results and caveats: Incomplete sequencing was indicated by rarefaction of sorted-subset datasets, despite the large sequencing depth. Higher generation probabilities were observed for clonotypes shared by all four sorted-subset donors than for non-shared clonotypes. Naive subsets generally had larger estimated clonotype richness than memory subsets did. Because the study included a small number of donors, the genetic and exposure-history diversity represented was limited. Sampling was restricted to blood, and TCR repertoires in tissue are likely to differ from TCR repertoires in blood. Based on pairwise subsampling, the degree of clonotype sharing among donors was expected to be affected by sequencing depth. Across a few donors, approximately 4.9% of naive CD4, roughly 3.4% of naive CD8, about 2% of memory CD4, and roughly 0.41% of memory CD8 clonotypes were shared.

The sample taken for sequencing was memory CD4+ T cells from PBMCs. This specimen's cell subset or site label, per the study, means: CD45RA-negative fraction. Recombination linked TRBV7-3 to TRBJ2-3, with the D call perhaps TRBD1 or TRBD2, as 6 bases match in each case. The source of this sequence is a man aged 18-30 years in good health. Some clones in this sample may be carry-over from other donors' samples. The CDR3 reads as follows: CASSPPGAGGTQYF. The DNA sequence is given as TGTGCCAGCAGCCCTCCGGGGGCCGGTGGTACGCAGTATTTT. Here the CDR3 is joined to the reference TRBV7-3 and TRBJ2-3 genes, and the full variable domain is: GAGVSQTPSNKVTEKGKYVELRCDPISGHTALYWYRQSLGQGPEFLIYFQGTGAADDSGLPNDRFFAVRPEGSVSTLKIQRTERGDSAVYLCASSPPGAGGTQYFGPGTRLTVL.